The sequence of this TCR beta chain was determined in a study of cytomegalovirus exposure and HLA in healthy donors. Findings and limits, study-wide: A later analysis by the authors found several of the most significant clusters apparently linked to common viral pathogens.

About this clone itself: The antigen is not known.

The length of the CDR3 is 15 residues. Trimming cost V 0 bases and J 2 bases, with 9 bases left between them. CDR1 is SGHNT, CDR2 YYREEE, per germline (reference sequence). The PCR used 60 Vbeta and 13 Jbeta primers. Authors' data handling: The authors later counted 70 million to 80 million unique TCR beta chains, 9 million to 14 million of them shared. Some clones are missing from TCRdb's copy, which holds only in-frame ones; the method was immunoSEQ multiplex PCR. The V and J calls and clone size were taken over from that table, and D and trimming were inferred from the DNA. The table shows 150,000 or so clones, with 70% to 80% occurring only once.

The sample was PBMCs. This rearrangement joins TRBV5-4 to TRBJ1-5; D remains ambiguous. This sequence originates from a man aged 25 to 45 in good health and CMV-seropositive. The CDR3 spells CASSLGLGGNQPQHF. The CDR3 DNA follows: TGTGCCAGCAGCTTGGGGCTGGGCGGCAATCAGCCCCAGCATTTT.